What follows are 27 T cell receptor beta chains derived from one specimen sequenced in a study of identical twins (dated by TCRdb to the mid-2010s). The method was 5' RACE. TCRdb records Illumina HiSeq 2000 as the sequencer. TCRdb cleaned the public reads at Q25 with fastp, built clones with MiXCR and kept in-frame beta chains. Rows are unified per CDR3 protein, each entry keeping the most common DNA and genes. For this sample the table gives roughly 750,000 distinct CDR3 sequences, of which approximately 21% were detected only once. Of the sample, around 4.4% is held by the ten largest clones. The same specimen was also included in a second study, on T cells expressing NK-cell markers.

What was sequenced was PBMCs. The receptors here all came from a woman under 30 in good health.

The CDR3 reads CASSLGTRSTGGYTF. CDR3 sequence (DNA): TGTGCCAGCAGCCTCGGGACCCGGAGTACGGGTGGCTACACCTTC. V usage is TRBV7-6 and J usage is TRBJ1-2; maybe TRBD1 (5 bases). The CDR3 totals 15 residues. V lost 5 bases, J lost 7 bases, and 20 bases lay in between. CDR1 and CDR2 (germline): SGHVS, FNYEAQ.

This clonotype has a handful of counts. This chain joins TRBV12-3 or TRBV12-4 and TRBJ2-7; no clear D gene. The CDR3 has 11 amino acids. Deletions cut 4 bases from V and 6 bases from J, with 7 bases between. In nucleotides, the CDR3 is TGTGCCAGCAGTTACTCGGCCGAGCAGTACTTC. It specifies CASSYSAEQYF.

This clonotype was observed a few times. The V gene is TRBV4-3, the J gene TRBJ2-1; TRBD2 matches at 10 bases. Trimming took 3 bases from V and 2 from J; bases not matched to a gene: 10. The germline V gene encodes CDR1 LGHNA and CDR2 YSLEER. The CDR3 is 18 residues long. DNA of the CDR3: TGCGCCAGCAGCCAGGCGAACGTAGCGGGGGGAACCTACAATGAGCAGTTCTTC. This translates into CASSQANVAGGTYNEQFF.

This chain uses TRBV7-8 with TRBJ2-1, with 9 bases fitting TRBD2. CDR1 and CDR2 (germline): SGHVS, FQNEAQ. This CDR3 comprises 16 residues. V gave up 1 base and J gave up 3 bases; unmatched junction bases: 4. CDR3 loop: CASSLVSGRIYNEQFF. The CDR3 nucleotides read TGTGCCAGCAGCTTAGTTAGCGGGAGAATCTACAATGAGCAGTTCTTC.

This clonotype was recorded a few times. The rearrangement links TRBV6-5 to TRBJ2-7; D is unclear. The length of the CDR3 is 11 residues. V lost 5 bases to trimming and J lost 3 bases, with 5 bases between them. From germline, CDR1 is MNHEY and CDR2 SVGAGI. Here the CDR3 reads CASSTIYEQYF. CDR3 nucleotide sequence: TGTGCCAGCAGTACTATCTACGAGCAGTACTTC.

This clonotype has just a few counts. The CDR3 sequence: CASSLVIKDVLTF. DNA for the CDR3: TGTGCCAGCAGTTTAGTCATAAAGGACGTCCTGACTTTC. The chain combines TRBV12-3 or TRBV12-4 with TRBJ2-6; no firm D call. The CDR3 length is 13 residues. The V and J ends lost 1 base and 11 bases respectively, with 9 bases between them.

The chain combines TRBV20-1 with TRBJ2-7; 9 bases are shared with TRBD2. The CDR3 length is 14 residues. Germline V gene lookup returns CDR1 DFQATT and CDR2 SNEGSKA (reference sequence). CDR3: CTAMGGGESYEQYF. DNA for the CDR3: TGCACCGCTATGGGCGGGGGGGAATCCTACGAGCAGTACTTC.

The chain recombines TRBV7-9 with TRBJ1-4, with D unresolved. Trimming took 3 bases from V and 6 from J, leaving 5 bases between them. The CDR3 runs 12 residues. Germline-derived CDR1 and CDR2 are SEHNR and FQNEAQ (reference sequence). The CDR3 coding sequence is TGTGCCAGCAGCTTTCGGGATGAAAAACTGTTTTTT. Residues: CASSFRDEKLFF.

This clonotype was seen ten or more times. This chain links TRBV15 with TRBJ1-2; no firm D call. This CDR3 comprises 12 residues. V was clipped by 0 bases and J by 4 bases, with 3 bases between them. The germline V gene has CDR1 LNHNV and CDR2 YYDKDF (reference sequence). The CDR3 region is CATSRDFYGYTF. CDR3 nucleotides: TGTGCCACCAGCAGAGATTTCTATGGCTACACCTTC.

This sequence joins TRBV6-1 and TRBJ1-5, with D possibly matching TRBD1 (5 bases). V lost 8 bases, J lost 6 bases, and 11 bases lay in between. The germline V gene has CDR1 MNHNS and CDR2 SASEGT. The CDR3 covers 12 residues. The CDR3 region has the DNA TGTGCCAGCGGGGGATTTGGTCAGCCCCAGCATTTT. It translates to CASGGFGQPQHF.

This clonotype was seen more than once but under ten times. The rearrangement links TRBV20-1 to TRBJ2-3; possibly TRBD1 for D (6 bases). V lost 5 bases and J 4 bases, leaving 22 bases between the germline ends. Germline V gene data show CDR1 as DFQATT and CDR2 as SNEGSKA (reference sequence). The CDR3 length is 16 residues. The CDR3 nucleotides read TGCAGTGCTTGGCTCTGGGGGACAACTAAGGCAGATACGCAGTATTTT. Protein product: CSAWLWGTTKADTQYF.

This clonotype has a single count. The chain combines TRBV7-9 with TRBJ2-7; 10 bases are shared with TRBD2. Per the germline V gene, CDR1 is SEHNR and CDR2 is FQNEAQ (reference sequence). Losses at the gene ends were 5 bases for V and 9 bases for J; bases not matched to a gene: 10. The CDR3 is made up of 14 amino acids. The CDR3 region is CASSDRLAGSVQYF. CDR3 in DNA: TGTGCCAGCAGCGATAGACTAGCGGGCTCCGTGCAGTACTTC. The full variable domain, with the rest looked up from reference TRBV7-9 and TRBJ2-7, is DTGVSQNPRHKITKRGQNVTFRCDPISEHNRLYWYRQTLGQGPEFLTYFQNEAQLEKSRLLSDRFSAERPKGSFSTLEIQRTEQGDSAMYLCASSDRLAGSVQYFGPGTRLTVT.

The table lists this clonotype with a few counts. The chain joins TRBV6-2 or TRBV6-3 to TRBJ2-2; a possible D gene is TRBD1 (6 bases). The CDR3 extends over 15 amino acids. Germline CDR1 and CDR2: MNHEY and SVGEGT. V was pared by 8 bases and J by 8 bases, with 21 bases between. The CDR3 nucleotides read TGTGCCAGCGCCGCCTCGCGACAGGTTGTAGGGGAGCTGTTTTTT. Translating gives CASAASRQVVGELFF.

The rearrangement joins TRBV2 to TRBJ1-5, with a tentative D call TRBD1 (5 bases). CDR1 SNHLY and CDR2 FYNNEI come from the germline V gene. Trimming left V 4 bases short and J 3 bases short, with 13 bases between. This CDR3 region has 15 residues. This chain's CDR3 is CASSVGGAYNQPQHF. The CDR3 DNA is TGTGCCAGCAGTGTTGGGGGAGCGTACAATCAGCCCCAGCATTTT.

This clonotype showed up just a few times. This sequence joins TRBV9 and TRBJ2-3; D is possibly TRBD1 (6 bases). The CDR3 spans 16 residues. V lost 3 bases, J lost 8 bases, and 22 bases lay in between. Germline CDR1 SGDLS, CDR2 YYNGEE. CDR3 nucleotides: TGTGCCAGCAGCGCATACACCGGGACATACCATGGTACGCAGTATTTT. Encoded protein: CASSAYTGTYHGTQYF.

J is TRBJ2-5 and V is TRBV5-1; 9 bases line up with TRBD1. With V trimmed by 5 bases and J by 0 bases, 5 bases remained unmatched. Germline CDR1 is SGHRS and CDR2 is YFSETQ. There are 15 residues in the CDR3. The CDR3 coding sequence is TGCGCCAGCAGGCCGAACAGGGGGCACCAAGAGACCCAGTACTTC. Amino acids: CASRPNRGHQETQYF.

The table lists this clonotype with a few counts. The genes are TRBV20-1 and TRBJ2-1; perhaps D is TRBD1 or TRBD2 (7 bases each). Per the germline V gene, CDR1 is DFQATT and CDR2 is SNEGSKA (reference sequence). This CDR3 spans 14 amino acids. Trimming removed 2 bases from V and 4 bases from J, with 12 bases in between. The CDR3 loop is CSARRGREYNEQFF. The CDR3 DNA follows: TGCAGTGCTAGAAGGGGGCGGGAGTACAATGAGCAGTTCTTC.

The V call is TRBV10-2, the J call TRBJ2-1; the D gene could be TRBD1 or TRBD2 (5 bases each). The CDR3 is 14 residues long. V shed 0 bases and J shed 7 bases, with 10 bases lying between them. Germline lookup yields CDR1 WSHSY and CDR2 SAAADI. CDR3 sequence reads: CASSESGTPNEQFF. For the CDR3, the DNA is TGCGCCAGCAGTGAGTCCGGGACCCCTAATGAGCAGTTCTTC.

This clonotype was observed at least ten times. The chain recombines TRBV24-1 with TRBJ2-1; 7 bases match TRBD2. This CDR3 is built from 15 residues. V was pared by 4 bases and J by 8 bases, with 10 bases of the junction left unmatched. The germline gives CDR1 KGHDR, CDR2 SFDVKD. The CDR3 DNA follows: TGTGCCACCAGTGACCCACGCGGGAGCGGGGATGAGCAGTTCTTC. Its translation: CATSDPRGSGDEQFF.

This chain joins TRBV29-1 and TRBJ2-7, with D possibly called TRBD1 or TRBD2 (5 bases each). The CDR3 spans 13 residues. CDR1 SQVTM and CDR2 ANQGSEA come from the germline V gene. Trimming stripped 5 bases from V and 1 base from J, with 12 bases between. Here the CDR3 reads CSVLGGSSYEQYF. The CDR3, as DNA: TGCAGCGTTCTTGGGGGATCTTCCTACGAGCAGTACTTC.

The chain uses TRBV20-1 and TRBJ1-1; D perhaps matches TRBD1 (6 bases). This CDR3 spans 13 amino acids. V shed 3 bases and J shed 5 bases, with 13 bases lying between them. Germline assignment: CDR1 DFQATT and CDR2 SNEGSKA (reference sequence). The CDR3 is CSASGRGHTEAFF. The CDR3 nucleotides are TGCAGTGCTAGCGGGCGGGGGCATACTGAAGCTTTCTTT.

The CDR3 sequence is CASSPHVELAEAFF. The CDR3 DNA sequence: TGTGCCAGCAGTCCCCATGTGGAGTTAGCTGAAGCTTTCTTT. This sequence joins TRBV6-1 and TRBJ1-1; D gene ambiguous. The CDR3 length is 14 residues. Trimming took 5 bases from V and 6 from J, leaving 16 bases between them. Germline lookup yields CDR1 MNHNS and CDR2 SASEGT.

The CDR3, as DNA: TGCGCCAGCAGCCCGACAGGGGGATCAGCCGGGGAGCTGTTTTTT. This codes for CASSPTGGSAGELFF. This chain connects TRBV5-1 to TRBJ2-2; 9 bases fit TRBD1. The CDR3 has 15 amino acids. The V and J ends lost 4 bases and 6 bases, in that order; junction bases with no gene match: 7. Germline V lookup: CDR1 SGHRS, CDR2 YFSETQ.

The gene calls are TRBV5-1 and TRBJ2-2; TRBD2 matches at 10 bases. Germline CDR1 and CDR2: SGHRS and YFSETQ. Unmatched junction bases numbered 7, after V lost 4 bases and J lost 4 bases. This CDR3 region has 16 residues. CDR3 protein: CASSPPGLASTGELFF. In DNA form, the CDR3 reads TGCGCCAGCAGCCCTCCGGGACTAGCGTCCACCGGGGAGCTGTTTTTT.

CDR3 sequence: CASSSLLSGTRGPDTQYF. The CDR3 DNA follows: TGTGCCAGCAGTTCCTTATTGTCCGGGACCCGGGGCCCCGATACGCAGTATTTT. The chain couples TRBV27 to TRBJ2-3, with D perhaps TRBD1 or TRBD2 (5 bases each). Trimming shortened V by 4 bases and J by 6 bases, and 26 bases separated the two germline ends. This CDR3 is built from 18 residues. Germline assignment: CDR1 MNHEY and CDR2 SMNVEV (reference sequence).

This clonotype was detected only a few times. The J gene is TRBJ2-7, the V gene TRBV10-3; 9 bases agree with TRBD1. The CDR3 runs 14 residues. Germline assignment: CDR1 ENHRY and CDR2 SYGVKD. The ends lost 6 bases at V and 4 bases at J; junction bases unmatched: 7. The CDR3 DNA follows: TGTGCCATCAGGAGGGACAGGGACTTTTACGAGCAGTACTTC. This gives the protein CAIRRDRDFYEQYF.

V and J are TRBV12-3 or TRBV12-4 and TRBJ1-1; 7 bases are shared with TRBD1. CDR3 length: 13 amino acids. With 5 bases clipped from V and 6 bases from J, the junction kept 6 bases outside the gene matches. CDR3 loop: CASSPHRGSEAFF. The CDR3 coding sequence is TGTGCCAGCAGTCCACACAGGGGCTCTGAAGCTTTCTTT.